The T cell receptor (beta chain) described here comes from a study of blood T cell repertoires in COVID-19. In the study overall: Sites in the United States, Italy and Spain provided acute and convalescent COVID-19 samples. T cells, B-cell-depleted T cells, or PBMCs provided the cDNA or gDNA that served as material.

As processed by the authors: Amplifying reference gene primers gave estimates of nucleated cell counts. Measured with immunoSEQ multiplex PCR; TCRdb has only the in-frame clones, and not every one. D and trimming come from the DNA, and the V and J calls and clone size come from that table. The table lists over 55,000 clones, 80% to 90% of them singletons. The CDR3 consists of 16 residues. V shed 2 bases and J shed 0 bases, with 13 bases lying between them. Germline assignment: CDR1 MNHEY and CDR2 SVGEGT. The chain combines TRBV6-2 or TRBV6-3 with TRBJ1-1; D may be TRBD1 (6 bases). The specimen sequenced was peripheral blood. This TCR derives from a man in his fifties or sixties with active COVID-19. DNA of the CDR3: TGTGCCAGCAGTTACACCCCACAGGGTATGAACACTGAAGCTTTCTTT. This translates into CASSYTPQGMNTEAFF.